Here is one T cell receptor (beta chain) with its context. This sample is part of a study of blood T cell repertoires in COVID-19. At the level of the study: The samples span acute and convalescent COVID-19 from the United States, Italy and Spain. T cells, B-cell-depleted T cells, or PBMCs provided the cDNA or gDNA that served as material.

Some clones are missing from TCRdb's copy, which holds only in-frame ones; the method was immunoSEQ multiplex PCR. The data contain about 62,000 clones, roughly 89% of them singletons. Per the germline V gene, CDR1 is LGHDT and CDR2 is YNNKEL (reference sequence). The CDR3 is 13 residues long. V shed 2 bases and J 8 bases; nucleotides not matched to a gene: 3. The sequencing sample was made of peripheral blood. The receptor was derived from a human donor in a cohort sampled during active COVID-19. J is TRBJ2-1 and V is TRBV3-1 (or the pseudogene TRBV3-2); 7 bases are a match to TRBD2. CDR3 sequence: CASSQLGGYEQFF. The CDR3 DNA sequence: TGTGCCAGCAGCCAACTGGGGGGGTATGAGCAGTTCTTC.